These 9 T cell receptor beta chains came from one sample sequenced in a study of vaccination effects on CD4 cells after COVID-19 (dated by TCRdb to the early 2020s). The ViraFEST assay stimulated PBMC with viral peptide pools and then used TCR sequencing to identify antigen-specific CD4+ T cell clonotypes by expansion. After more than nine days of culture, CD4+ T cells were isolated with the EasySep CD4+ T cell isolation kit. PCR-confirmed SARS-CoV-2 infection had occurred in convalescent patients between March and December 2020, before the Alpha, Beta and Delta variants emerged in the United States. These receptors' targets are unknown. Libraries were prepared through the immunoSEQ multiplex PCR assay. TCRdb limited this immuneACCESS table to in-frame rearrangements with V and J called. A share of clones is missing; checked studies link under half to unresolved V genes, and the rest is unexplained. The sample contains tens of thousands of clones, approximately 70% of them found a single time. Jointly, the top ten make up 30% to 40% of the sample.

The sequences come from CD4+ T cells from PBMCs cultured with a peptide pool, collected before COVID-19 vaccination. These receptors were obtained from a human donor who had a prior SARS-CoV-2 infection.

The J gene is TRBJ1-5, the V gene TRBV15; 7 bases are a match to TRBD1. The length of the CDR3 is 19 residues. With 0 bases clipped from V and 11 bases from J, the junction kept 22 bases outside the gene matches. Germline V lookup: CDR1 LNHNV, CDR2 YYDKDF (reference sequence). CDR3 sequence: CATSRDLTAGWDSHESQHF. The CDR3 DNA follows: TGTGCCACCAGCAGAGATCTCACTGCGGGATGGGACAGCCACGAGTCCCAGCATTTT.

The V and J genes are TRBV18 and TRBJ2-3, with 7 nucleotides matching TRBD2. Germline V gene sequence: CDR1 KGHSH, CDR2 LQKENI. The V segment lost 6 bases and the J segment 4 bases; nucleotides outside the gene matches: 7. The CDR3 extends over 14 amino acids. Written as DNA, the CDR3 is TGTGCCAGCTCCCAGCGGGGAGGAGCAGATACGCAGTATTTT. Residues: CASSQRGGADTQYF.

The chain links TRBV7-9 to TRBJ2-1; D is ambiguous. The CDR3 is made up of 17 amino acids. Germline lookup yields CDR1 SEHNR and CDR2 FQNEAQ (reference sequence). Between the trimmed V and J ends, which lost 3 bases and 0 bases, there was a span of 15 bases. The CDR3 spells CASSFSWAYVSYNEQFF. Here the CDR3 DNA reads TGTGCCAGCAGCTTTTCCTGGGCTTACGTCTCCTACAATGAGCAGTTCTTC.

This rearrangement joins TRBV6-5 to TRBJ2-1; tentatively, D is TRBD2 (6 bases). V gave up 2 bases and J gave up 9 bases, with 11 bases separating them. CDR3 length equals 13 residues. Germline V gives CDR1 MNHEY, CDR2 SVGAGI. The CDR3 DNA reads as TGTGCCAGCAGTTACCTAGGGAGGCTTGAGCAGTTCTTC. Translated: CASSYLGRLEQFF.

This rearrangement joins TRBV21-1 to TRBJ2-6; the listed D gene, TRBD2, was not tested against the DNA. TRBV21-1 is a pseudogene. This CDR3 comprises 16 residues. CDR3 in DNA: TGTGCCAGCAGCAACCGAGCCCTCTCTGGGGCCAACGTCCTGACTTTC. This encodes CASSNRALSGANVLTF.

The rearrangement joins TRBV5-4 to TRBJ2-7, with 7 bases aligning to TRBD2. CDR1 and CDR2 (germline): SGHNT, YYREEE (reference sequence). The CDR3 extends over 14 amino acids. With V trimmed by 4 bases and J by 5 bases, 9 bases remained unmatched. The CDR3: CASSRAGPLNEQYF. For the CDR3, the DNA is TGTGCCAGCAGCCGAGCGGGGCCCCTCAACGAGCAGTACTTC. The whole variable domain, filled in from reference TRBV5-4 and TRBJ2-7, reads ETGVTQSPTHLIKTRGQQVTLRCSSQSGHNTVSWYQQALGQGPQFIFQYYREEENGRGNFPPRFSGLQFPNYSSELNVNALELDDSALYLCASSRAGPLNEQYFGPGTRLTVT.

The chain is built from TRBV5-5 and TRBJ2-1; no clear D. The germline V gene encodes CDR1 SGHKS and CDR2 YYEKEE (reference sequence). V shed 3 bases and J shed 8 bases, with 12 bases lying between them. The CDR3 totals 13 residues. CDR3: CASSSGVFDEQFF. In DNA, the CDR3 is TGTGCCAGCAGCTCAGGTGTATTCGATGAGCAGTTCTTC.

The CDR3 nucleotides read TGTGCCAGCAGCCACCTAAGGACAACGCTCTACACCGGGGAGCTGTTTTTT. Translating gives CASSHLRTTLYTGELFF. This rearrangement joins TRBV3-1 (or the pseudogene TRBV3-2) to TRBJ2-2; TRBD1 is a possible D gene (5 bases). The germline V gene has CDR1 LGHDT and CDR2 YNNKEL (reference sequence). The CDR3 spans 17 residues. Trimming cost V 3 bases and J 3 bases, with 17 bases left between them.

J is TRBJ1-5 and V is TRBV28; a possible D gene is TRBD1 (5 bases). Germline CDR1 is MDHEN and CDR2 is SYDVKM. The CDR3 is 14 residues long. The V end lost 7 bases, the J end lost 6 bases, and 16 bases lay between the germline ends. The DNA for the CDR3 is TGTGCCAGCATAACCCCGGGGGATGCTCAGCCCCAGCATTTT. It encodes CASITPGDAQPQHF. Complete variable domain (other parts from reference TRBV28 and TRBJ1-5): DVKVTQSSRYLVKRTGEKVFLECVQDMDHENMFWYRQDPGLGLRLIYFSYDVKMKEKGDIPEGYSVSREKKERFSLILESASTNQTSMYLCASITPGDAQPQHFGDGTRLSIL.